The rows below give T cell receptor beta chains drawn from one sample of a study of CD8+ T cells in alopecia areata. Data came from immunoSEQ multiplex PCR; TCRdb stores just in-frame clones and leaves some out. Among about 190,000 clones listed, roughly three fifths were seen once. The sample was CD4+ T cells sorted from blood, taken at week 4, from a patient treated with tofacitinib. These receptors were taken from a human donor with alopecia areata. CDR3s include the opening cysteine and the closing phenylalanine or tryptophan. D genes are given only for firm matches. A row's size may be missing; if present it is once, few, many or a size class.

V gene: TRBV29-1
D gene: -
clone size: few
J gene: TRBJ2-4
CDR3 protein: CSVLGDIQYF
CDR3 DNA: TGCAGCGTTTTAGGAGACATTCAGTACTTC

V gene: TRBV29-1
D gene: -
clone size: -
J gene: TRBJ2-7
CDR3 protein: CSVAGGAYEQYF
CDR3 DNA: TGCAGCGTTGCCGGGGGAGCCTACGAGCAGTACTTC

V gene: TRBV9
D gene: -
clone size: -
J gene: TRBJ2-2
CDR3 protein: CASSVRQAPGELFF
CDR3 DNA: TGTGCCAGCAGCGTAAGACAGGCCCCCGGGGAGCTGTTTTTT

V gene: TRBV18
D gene: TRBD2
clone size: -
J gene: TRBJ2-1
CDR3 protein: CASSPGRGGEQFF
CDR3 DNA: TGTGCCAGCTCCCCAGGTCGGGGAGGGGAGCAGTTCTTC

V gene: TRBV30
D gene: TRBD2
clone size: -
J gene: TRBJ2-7
CDR3 protein: CAWSVRPGTSGKSYEQYF
CDR3 DNA: TGTGCCTGGAGTGTCCGCCCCGGGACTAGCGGGAAATCCTACGAGCAGTACTTC

V gene: TRBV19
D gene: TRBD1
clone size: -
J gene: TRBJ2-5
CDR3 protein: CASSPGGAQTQYF
CDR3 DNA: TGTGCCAGTAGTCCAGGGGGCGCGCAGACCCAGTACTTC

V gene: TRBV27
D gene: -
clone size: -
J gene: TRBJ2-2
CDR3 protein: CASSLSATQNTGELFF
CDR3 DNA: TGTGCCAGCAGTTTATCAGCGACCCAGAACACCGGGGAGCTGTTTTTT

V gene: TRBV6-1
D gene: TRBD1
clone size: -
J gene: TRBJ2-7
CDR3 protein: CASTRQGSYEQYF
CDR3 DNA: TGTGCCAGCACCAGACAGGGTTCCTACGAGCAGTACTTC

V gene: TRBV7-9
D gene: -
clone size: -
J gene: TRBJ1-5
CDR3 protein: CASTLGNQPQHF
CDR3 DNA: TGTGCCAGCACCCTAGGGAATCAGCCCCAGCATTTT

V gene: TRBV29-1
D gene: TRBD2
clone size: -
J gene: TRBJ2-2
CDR3 protein: CSVVTPGGPGELFF
CDR3 DNA: TGCAGCGTTGTGACGCCGGGGGGACCCGGGGAGCTGTTTTTT

V gene: TRBV5-1
D gene: -
clone size: few
J gene: TRBJ2-2
CDR3 protein: CASSETYTGELFF
CDR3 DNA: TGCGCCAGCAGCGAAACCTACACCGGGGAGCTGTTTTTT

V gene: TRBV28
D gene: -
clone size: -
J gene: TRBJ1-1
CDR3 protein: CASSSRGRTEAFF
CDR3 DNA: TGTGCCAGCAGTTCAAGGGGAAGGACTGAAGCTTTCTTT

V gene: TRBV10-2
D gene: TRBD1
clone size: -
J gene: TRBJ2-1
CDR3 protein: CASRQDRAYNEQFF
CDR3 DNA: TGCGCCAGCAGACAGGACAGGGCCTACAATGAGCAGTTCTTC

V gene: TRBV25-1
D gene: TRBD2
clone size: -
J gene: TRBJ2-2
CDR3 protein: CASRMTSGTTAELFF
CDR3 DNA: TGTGCCAGCAGGATGACTAGCGGGACCACCGCGGAGCTGTTTTTT

V gene: TRBV30
D gene: -
clone size: -
J gene: TRBJ2-7
CDR3 protein: CAWSLVRGNEQYF
CDR3 DNA: TGTGCCTGGAGTCTAGTAAGGGGCAACGAGCAGTACTTC

V gene: TRBV5-1
D gene: -
clone size: -
J gene: TRBJ2-1
CDR3 protein: CASSSGTGNNEQFF
CDR3 DNA: TGCGCCAGCAGTTCCGGAACAGGGAACAATGAGCAGTTCTTC

V gene: TRBV19
D gene: TRBD2
clone size: many
J gene: TRBJ2-2
CDR3 protein: CASSIVSGRVAGELFF
CDR3 DNA: TGTGCCAGTAGTATCGTTAGCGGGAGGGTCGCCGGGGAGCTGTTTTTT

V gene: TRBV30
D gene: TRBD1
clone size: -
J gene: TRBJ1-5
CDR3 protein: CAWAPGQINQPQHF
CDR3 DNA: TGTGCCTGGGCCCCGGGACAGATCAATCAGCCCCAGCATTTT

V gene: TRBV7-9
D gene: -
clone size: -
J gene: TRBJ2-3
CDR3 protein: CASSPRDTQYF
CDR3 DNA: TGTGCCAGCAGCCCACGGGATACGCAGTATTTT

V gene: TRBV7-2
D gene: -
clone size: -
J gene: TRBJ1-2
CDR3 protein: CASSLGYLDGYTF
CDR3 DNA: TGTGCCAGCAGCTTAGGATACCTTGATGGCTACACCTTC

V gene: TRBV10-3
D gene: -
clone size: -
J gene: TRBJ2-3
CDR3 protein: CAISETQDTQYF
CDR3 DNA: TGTGCCATCAGTGAGACCCAAGATACGCAGTATTTT

V gene: TRBV29-1
D gene: -
clone size: -
J gene: TRBJ2-2
CDR3 protein: CSVVSPYDRTNTGELFF
CDR3 DNA: TGCAGCGTTGTTAGCCCCTATGACAGGACGAACACCGGGGAGCTGTTTTTT

V gene: TRBV7-9
D gene: -
clone size: few
J gene: TRBJ2-5
CDR3 protein: CASSSEETQYF
CDR3 DNA: TGTGCCAGCAGCTCCGAAGAGACCCAGTACTTC

V gene: TRBV2
D gene: TRBD1
clone size: -
J gene: TRBJ1-5
CDR3 protein: CASSETQGSRQPQHF
CDR3 DNA: TGTGCCAGCAGTGAAACACAGGGGTCACGTCAGCCCCAGCATTTT

V gene: TRBV30
D gene: TRBD1
clone size: -
J gene: TRBJ2-7
CDR3 protein: CAWSYGQGEQYF
CDR3 DNA: TGTGCCTGGAGTTATGGACAGGGCGAGCAGTACTTC

V gene: TRBV28
D gene: -
clone size: -
J gene: TRBJ2-7
CDR3 protein: CASSFGSSYEQYF
CDR3 DNA: TGTGCCAGCAGTTTCGGGAGCTCCTACGAGCAGTACTTC

V gene: TRBV15
D gene: -
clone size: few
J gene: TRBJ2-7
CDR3 protein: CATSKDLGAGSYEQYF
CDR3 DNA: TGTGCCACCAGCAAGGACCTGGGCGCTGGATCCTACGAGCAGTACTTC

V gene: TRBV10-1
D gene: -
clone size: -
J gene: TRBJ2-4
CDR3 protein: CASSEIRGNIQYF
CDR3 DNA: TGCGCCAGCAGTGAGATCCGGGGAAACATTCAGTACTTC

V gene: TRBV7-9
D gene: -
clone size: -
J gene: TRBJ1-4
CDR3 protein: CASSLWAGPTNEKLFF
CDR3 DNA: TGTGCCAGCAGCTTATGGGCAGGACCAACTAATGAAAAACTGTTTTTT

V gene: TRBV4-1
D gene: -
clone size: -
J gene: TRBJ2-2
CDR3 protein: CASSPNADSLTRNTGELFF
CDR3 DNA: TGCGCCAGCAGCCCCAACGCCGACAGTCTAACAAGGAACACCGGGGAGCTGTTTTTT

V gene: TRBV30
D gene: -
clone size: -
J gene: TRBJ1-1
CDR3 protein: CAWSVQGANGEAFF
CDR3 DNA: TGTGCCTGGAGTGTACAAGGGGCGAATGGTGAAGCTTTCTTT

V gene: TRBV11-2
D gene: -
clone size: -
J gene: TRBJ2-1
CDR3 protein: CASIPSRASLEQFF
CDR3 DNA: TGTGCCAGCATCCCCTCGAGGGCATCTCTTGAGCAGTTCTTC

V gene: TRBV29-1
D gene: -
clone size: -
J gene: TRBJ2-3
CDR3 protein: CSVVRPGTDTQYF
CDR3 DNA: TGCAGCGTTGTTCGGCCAGGCACAGATACGCAGTATTTT

V gene: TRBV5-1
D gene: -
clone size: few
J gene: TRBJ2-2
CDR3 protein: CASNPSMGSGELFF
CDR3 DNA: TGCGCCAGCAACCCTAGCATGGGATCGGGGGAGCTGTTTTTT

V gene: TRBV29-1
D gene: -
clone size: few
J gene: TRBJ1-1
CDR3 protein: CSVFTGTLNTEAFF
CDR3 DNA: TGCAGCGTTTTTACCGGGACACTGAACACTGAAGCTTTCTTT

V gene: TRBV30
D gene: -
clone size: -
J gene: TRBJ1-5
CDR3 protein: CAWSLQEGLTQHF
CDR3 DNA: TGTGCCTGGAGTCTACAGGAGGGATTGACCCAGCATTTT

V gene: TRBV9
D gene: -
clone size: -
J gene: TRBJ2-7
CDR3 protein: CASSVHSGLGVPYEQYF
CDR3 DNA: TGTGCCAGCAGCGTACATTCCGGTTTAGGGGTCCCATACGAGCAGTACTTC

V gene: TRBV4-2
D gene: TRBD2
clone size: -
J gene: TRBJ2-3
CDR3 protein: CASSQDPAGGGWGTDTQYF
CDR3 DNA: TGTGCCAGCAGCCAAGATCCAGCGGGAGGAGGTTGGGGCACAGATACGCAGTATTTT

V gene: TRBV25-1
D gene: -
clone size: -
J gene: TRBJ2-7
CDR3 protein: CASSDPGGGEQYF
CDR3 DNA: TGTGCCAGCAGTGACCCCGGGGGTGGGGAGCAGTACTTC

V gene: TRBV5-1
D gene: -
clone size: few
J gene: TRBJ2-7
CDR3 protein: CASSLPGLRSYEQYF
CDR3 DNA: TGCGCCAGCAGCTTGCCGGGACTTAGATCCTACGAGCAGTACTTC

V gene: TRBV29-1
D gene: TRBD2
clone size: -
J gene: TRBJ2-1
CDR3 protein: CSVSSGSLEQFF
CDR3 DNA: TGCAGCGTGTCTAGCGGGAGTCTTGAGCAGTTCTTC

V gene: TRBV6-6
D gene: -
clone size: -
J gene: TRBJ1-3
CDR3 protein: CASSYKGREGNTIYF
CDR3 DNA: TGTGCCAGCAGTTACAAGGGGAGGGAAGGAAACACCATATATTTT

V gene: TRBV29-1
D gene: -
clone size: -
J gene: TRBJ2-5
CDR3 protein: CSVEAGQETQYF
CDR3 DNA: TGCAGCGTTGAAGCGGGGCAAGAGACCCAGTACTTC

V gene: TRBV5-1
D gene: TRBD2
clone size: -
J gene: TRBJ2-3
CDR3 protein: CASSLEGGSNTDTQYF
CDR3 DNA: TGCGCCAGCAGCTTGGAGGGAGGGTCGAACACAGATACGCAGTATTTT

V gene: TRBV19
D gene: TRBD1
clone size: -
J gene: TRBJ1-1
CDR3 protein: CASTHSPGQLSEAFF
CDR3 DNA: TGTGCCAGTACCCACTCCCCGGGACAGCTAAGTGAAGCTTTCTTT

V gene: TRBV7-7
D gene: -
clone size: -
J gene: TRBJ2-6
CDR3 protein: CASSPVDGSGANVLTF
CDR3 DNA: TGTGCTAGCAGCCCAGTCGACGGCTCTGGGGCCAACGTCCTGACTTTC

V gene: TRBV7-2
D gene: -
clone size: -
J gene: TRBJ2-7
CDR3 protein: CASSLEAGYEQYF
CDR3 DNA: TGTGCCAGCAGCTTAGAGGCGGGCTACGAGCAGTACTTC

V gene: TRBV30
D gene: -
clone size: -
J gene: TRBJ2-3
CDR3 protein: CAWTLTQGPGYF
CDR3 DNA: TGTGCCTGGACCCTGACCCAGGGTCCTGGGTATTTT

V gene: TRBV29-1
D gene: -
clone size: -
J gene: TRBJ1-3
CDR3 protein: CSVGVSSGNTIYF
CDR3 DNA: TGCAGCGTTGGGGTGAGCTCTGGAAACACCATATATTTT

V gene: TRBV27
D gene: TRBD2
clone size: once
J gene: TRBJ2-7
CDR3 protein: CASSPSGREGRYEQYF
CDR3 DNA: TGTGCCAGCAGTCCCTCTGGGAGGGAGGGCCGATACGAGCAGTACTTC

V gene: TRBV6-6
D gene: -
clone size: -
J gene: TRBJ1-2
CDR3 protein: CASSYSSRADGYTF
CDR3 DNA: TGTGCCAGCAGTTACTCGTCCAGGGCGGATGGCTACACCTTC